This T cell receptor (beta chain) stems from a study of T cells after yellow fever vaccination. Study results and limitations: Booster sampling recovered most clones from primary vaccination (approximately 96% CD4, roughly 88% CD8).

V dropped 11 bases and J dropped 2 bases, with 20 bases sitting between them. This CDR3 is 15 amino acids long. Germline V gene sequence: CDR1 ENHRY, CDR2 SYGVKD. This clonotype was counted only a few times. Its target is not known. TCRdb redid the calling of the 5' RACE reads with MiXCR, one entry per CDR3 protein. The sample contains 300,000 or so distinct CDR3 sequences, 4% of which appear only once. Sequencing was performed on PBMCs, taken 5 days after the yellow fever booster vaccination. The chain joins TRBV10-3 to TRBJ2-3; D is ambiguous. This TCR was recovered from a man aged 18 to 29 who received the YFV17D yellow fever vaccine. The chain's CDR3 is CASYLGPGFTDTQYF. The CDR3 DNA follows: TGTGCCTCCTACCTCGGCCCAGGTTTCACAGATACGCAGTATTTT.